What follows is one T cell receptor beta chain and its context. This entry comes from a study of blood T cell repertoires in COVID-19. Under the authors' procedure: Estimated nucleated cell counts came from reference gene primer amplification. Measured with immunoSEQ multiplex PCR; TCRdb has only the in-frame clones, and not every one. The V and J calls and clone size were taken over from that table, and D and trimming were inferred from the DNA. Of roughly 200,000 clones detected, over 70% appear once; the ten largest clones hold 5.5%. The germline gives CDR1 SGHNT, CDR2 YYREEE (reference sequence). After removal of 4 bases from V and 10 bases from J, the junction contained 19 bases not matched to a gene. The CDR3 covers 17 residues.

The clonotype comes from a woman aged 70-85 years with acute or convalescent COVID-19. Material: peripheral blood. The rearrangement uses TRBV5-4 and TRBJ2-1; TRBD2 matches at 8 bases. The CDR3 nucleotides are TGTGCCAGCAGCACCCCGACTAGGCGGGGGGCCGGGGGGGAGCAGTTCTTC. Amino acids: CASSTPTRRGAGGEQFF.